This is a list of T cell receptor beta chains from one sample in a study of technical replicates of blood from a handful of donors. Only in-frame clones appear in the TCRdb table, and some are missing; sequencing was by immunoSEQ multiplex PCR. The table lists 14,000 or so clones, approximately 88% of them singletons. The source material was PBMCs. Receptor source: a human donor in good health. Each CDR3 is given with its conserved first and last residue. D genes are given only for firm matches. For some rows the clone size is stated as once, few or many, or as a class when expanded; others skip it.

>TRBD2|TRBV29-1|.|TRBJ2-3
TGCAGCGTTGGTAGCGGGGACTTCACCACAGATACGCAGTATTTT
CSVGSGDFTTDTQYF
>TRBD1|TRBV18|.|TRBJ2-7
TGTGCCAGCTCACCTCCGGGACAGAGCTCCTACGAGCAGTACTTC
CASSPPGQSSYEQYF
>TRBD2|TRBV6-5|.|TRBJ2-7
TGTGCCAGCAGTTACTCGGGAGCGGGAGGCATCGAGCAGTACTTC
CASSYSGAGGIEQYF
>TRBD1|TRBV19|.|TRBJ1-1
TGTGCCACCCTGGGACAGGGAAGCACTGAAGCTTTCTTT
CATLGQGSTEAFF
>.|TRBV5-1|.|TRBJ1-4
TGCGCCAGCAGTCCGACGGCGGGGTTTGGTGAAAAACTGTTTTTT
CASSPTAGFGEKLFF
>.|TRBV21-1|.|TRBJ2-7
TGTGCCAGCAGCACCGGGACTAGCGGTTTAGTCACCTACGAGCAGTACTTC
CASSTGTSGLVTYEQYF
>TRBD1|TRBV6-6|.|TRBJ2-5
TGTGCCAGCAGTTACTCCCAGGGGGCTAACCAAGAGACCCAGTACTTC
CASSYSQGANQETQYF
>TRBD1|TRBV5-1|once|TRBJ2-3
TGCGCCAGCAGCTCGGAATCCGGGACAGAACTTACAGATACGCAGTATTTT
CASSSESGTELTDTQYF
>.|TRBV7-8|.|TRBJ1-1
TGTGCCAGCAGCTTATATGGAGACACTGAAGCTTTCTTT
CASSLYGDTEAFF
>TRBD1|TRBV2|few|TRBJ1-5
TGTGCCAGCAGGCGACAGGGGAATCAGCCCCAGCATTTT
CASRRQGNQPQHF
>.|TRBV27|.|TRBJ1-5
TGTGCCAGCAGTTTATCGTCAGTTCAGCCCCAGCATTTT
CASSLSSVQPQHF
>TRBD2|TRBV7-9|.|TRBJ2-5
TGTGCCAGCAGCTTAACTAGCGGGGAAGAGACCCAGTACTTC
CASSLTSGEETQYF
>TRBD2|TRBV5-4|.|TRBJ2-3
TGTGCCAGCAGCCCGTTAGCGGGAGGGCCGACAGATACGCAGTATTTT
CASSPLAGGPTDTQYF
>.|TRBV7-9|.|TRBJ1-5
TGTGCCAGCAGCTTAGTCGGGGGTCGCAATCAGCCCCAGCATTTT
CASSLVGGRNQPQHF
>.|TRBV30|.|TRBJ1-1
TGTGCCTGGATTCGACAGGCCCTGAACACTGAAGCTTTCTTT
CAWIRQALNTEAFF
>TRBD2|TRBV5-1|.|TRBJ2-3
TGCGCCAGCAGCTCGCGGGGGAGCGCAGATACGCAGTATTTT
CASSSRGSADTQYF
>TRBD2|TRBV5-1|.|TRBJ2-7
TGCGCCAGCAGCTTGGGCGGGGGGGGAGTAAACGAGCAGTACTTC
CASSLGGGGVNEQYF
>TRBD2|TRBV6-5|once|TRBJ2-3
TGTGCCAGCAGGATAGCGGGAGTGAGTGCAGATACGCAGTATTTT
CASRIAGVSADTQYF
>TRBD2|TRBV19|.|TRBJ2-1
TGTGCCAGTAGGCGACTAGCGGGAGGTACAAATGAGCAGTTCTTC
CASRRLAGGTNEQFF
>TRBD2|TRBV6-1|.|TRBJ2-5
TGTGCCAGCAGTGAATCTAGCGGGAGAATAGGGGACCAAGAGACCCAGTACTTC
CASSESSGRIGDQETQYF
>TRBD2|TRBV6-5|.|TRBJ2-7
TGTGCCAGCAGTTCGGGCGGGAGCTCCTACGAGCAGTACTTC
CASSSGGSSYEQYF
>.|TRBV6-1|.|TRBJ2-7
TGTGCCACTGGCGGTCATCTCAACGAGCAGTACTTC
CATGGHLNEQYF
>TRBD2|TRBV9|.|TRBJ2-2
TGTGCCAGCAGCCCCCGGACTAGCGGGAGTTCCGGGGAGCTGTTTTTT
CASSPRTSGSSGELFF
>.|TRBV2|.|TRBJ2-3
TGTGCCAGCAGGGATTATGGAGCGGACCCCACAGATACGCAGTATTTT
CASRDYGADPTDTQYF
>.|TRBV27|few|TRBJ1-1
TGTGCCAGCAGTCCGCTGTTTGGAGTGGGTGGCACTGAAGCTTTCTTT
CASSPLFGVGGTEAFF
>TRBD2|TRBV6-1|once|TRBJ2-2
TGTGCCAGCAGTGAAATAGCGGGAAGGGACACCGGGGAGCTGTTTTTT
CASSEIAGRDTGELFF
>TRBD2|TRBV28|few|TRBJ2-7
TGTGCCAGCAGTGAAATGGGACTAGCTCCTACCCGGAAGTACTTC
CASSEMGLAPTRKYF
>TRBD1|TRBV19|.|TRBJ2-6
TGTGCCAGTACCCCGGCCGTGTGGACAGGCCCCTCTGGGGCCAACGTCCTGACTTTC
CASTPAVWTGPSGANVLTF
>TRBD1|TRBV10-2|.|TRBJ2-7
TGCGCCAGCAGTGAGTCGGCAGGGGGACGGGAGCAGTACTTC
CASSESAGGREQYF
>TRBD2|TRBV5-1|.|TRBJ2-5
TGCGCCAGCAGCTTGTGGGCGGGAGAGGGCGAGACCCAGTACTTC
CASSLWAGEGETQYF
>TRBD2|TRBV27|.|TRBJ2-3
TGTGCCAGCAGTTTAAGGGCTAGCGGAACTAGCACAGATACGCAGTATTTT
CASSLRASGTSTDTQYF
>.|TRBV6-1|.|TRBJ2-5
TGTGCCAGCAATGACCTACTTTGGACGGGGGAGACCCAGTACTTC
CASNDLLWTGETQYF
>.|TRBV2|.|TRBJ1-5
TGTGCCAGCAGTGTATCGGGTCAGCCCCAGCATTTT
CASSVSGQPQHF
>TRBD1|TRBV7-9|.|TRBJ1-3
TGTGCCAGCAGACCGACAGGGGCTGGAAACACCATATATTTT
CASRPTGAGNTIYF
>.|TRBV28|.|TRBJ2-3
TGTGCCAGCAGAAGGGTGGGAGCAGATACGCAGTATTTT
CASRRVGADTQYF
>.|TRBV14|few|TRBJ2-1
TGTGCCAGCAGCCAAAGTTCCAGGTATACCTACAATGAGCAGTTCTTC
CASSQSSRYTYNEQFF
>.|TRBV2|.|TRBJ2-7
TGTGCCAGCACCGGAGCGGGACAGGCGATATGGAGCTCCTACGAGCAGTACTTC
CASTGAGQAIWSSYEQYF
>.|TRBV27|few|TRBJ1-2
TGTGCCAGCAGTTTTACCCTGGCAGGGGGCTACACCTTC
CASSFTLAGGYTF
>.|TRBV11-2|once|TRBJ1-5
TGTGCCAGCAGCTTAGGCGGCGGGGCAGGAGAGCATCAGCCCCAGCATTTT
CASSLGGGAGEHQPQHF
>TRBD2|TRBV7-7|once|TRBJ2-3
TGTGCCAGCAGCCCTGGACTAGCGGGAGAGGGGGATACGCAGTATTTT
CASSPGLAGEGDTQYF
>.|TRBV6-1|.|TRBJ2-7
TGTGCCAGCAGTGAATCCTATTCGCCCCTCGGGAGTGGGTTCTCCTACGAGCAGTACTTC
CASSESYSPLGSGFSYEQYF
>TRBD2|TRBV7-9|.|TRBJ2-1
TGTGCCAGCAGCGCTATGGGGGGGATCAATGAGCAGTTCTTC
CASSAMGGINEQFF
>.|TRBV18|.|TRBJ1-1
TGTGCCAGCTCACCATCGGGGGTGAAGAACACTGAAGCTTTCTTT
CASSPSGVKNTEAFF
>.|TRBV29-1|once|TRBJ2-5
TGCAGCGTTGAAGTAGCCGGGGAGACCCAGTACTTC
CSVEVAGETQYF
>TRBD1|TRBV11-2|once|TRBJ1-4
TGTGCCAGCAGCACAAACAGGGGGCGGACTAATGAAAAACTGTTTTTT
CASSTNRGRTNEKLFF
>.|TRBV20-1|.|TRBJ2-7
TGCAGTGCTACCGGTACCTACGAGCAGTACTTC
CSATGTYEQYF
>TRBD1|TRBV5-4|.|TRBJ2-7
TGTGCCAGCAGCCCAGAGGACAGGGGCGAGCAGTACTTC
CASSPEDRGEQYF
>.|TRBV5-1|.|TRBJ2-5
TGCGCCAGCAGCTTGAATCCGTCCCGGTCCGAGACCCAGTACTTC
CASSLNPSRSETQYF
>.|TRBV15|few|TRBJ1-4
TGTGCCACCAGCAGAGATCGGGGTAATGAAAAACTGTTTTTT
CATSRDRGNEKLFF
>TRBD1|TRBV6-6|.|TRBJ2-3
TGTGCCAGCCGATCGGGACAGGGAAGGCAGACGCAGTATTTT
CASRSGQGRQTQYF
>.|TRBV6-1|.|TRBJ2-2
TGTGCCAGCAGTGAAGCGCCGGAGACCGGGGAGCTGTTTTTT
CASSEAPETGELFF
>.|TRBV19|.|TRBJ1-2
TGTGCCAGTAGTCACCAGGGTTCTAACTATGGCTACACCTTC
CASSHQGSNYGYTF
>.|TRBV4-2|.|TRBJ2-3
TGTGCCAGCAGCCCGGGATGGGGCACAGATACGCAGTATTTT
CASSPGWGTDTQYF
>TRBD2|TRBV30|.|TRBJ2-7
TGTGCCTGGAGTGTACTTGCTAGCGGGTTTACGGAAAACGAGCAGTACTTC
CAWSVLASGFTENEQYF
>TRBD1|TRBV2|.|TRBJ2-5
TGTGCCAGCAGTTCCGGGACAGGGGCAGAGACCCAGTACTTC
CASSSGTGAETQYF
>.|TRBV5-8|.|TRBJ2-5
TGTGCCAGCAGCTCACCGTCCGCAGGGAAGACCCAGTACTTC
CASSSPSAGKTQYF
>.|TRBV7-9|.|TRBJ2-1
TGTGCCAGCAGCTTAGAACAGGGATACTACAATGAGCAGTTCTTC
CASSLEQGYYNEQFF
>.|TRBV28|once|TRBJ1-5
TGTGCCAGCACCAACGCGGGGGGCGGAGGGCAGCCCCAGCATTTT
CASTNAGGGGQPQHF
>.|TRBV12-1|.|TRBJ2-7
TGTGCCAGCAGCTCGGACAGGGGATACGAGCAGTACTTC
CASSSDRGYEQYF